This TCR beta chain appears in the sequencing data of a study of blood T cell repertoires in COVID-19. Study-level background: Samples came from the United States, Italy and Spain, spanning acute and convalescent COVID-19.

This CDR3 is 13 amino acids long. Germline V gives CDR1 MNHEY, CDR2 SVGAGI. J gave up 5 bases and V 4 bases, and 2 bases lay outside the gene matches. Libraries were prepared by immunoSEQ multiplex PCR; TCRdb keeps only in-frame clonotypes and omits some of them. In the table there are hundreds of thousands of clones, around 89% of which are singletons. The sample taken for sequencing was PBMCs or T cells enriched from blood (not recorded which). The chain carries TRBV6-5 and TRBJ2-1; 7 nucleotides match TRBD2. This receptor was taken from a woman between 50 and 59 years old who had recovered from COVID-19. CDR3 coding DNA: TGTGCCAGCAGTTCGGGACTAAACAATGAGCAGTTCTTC. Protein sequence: CASSSGLNNEQFF.